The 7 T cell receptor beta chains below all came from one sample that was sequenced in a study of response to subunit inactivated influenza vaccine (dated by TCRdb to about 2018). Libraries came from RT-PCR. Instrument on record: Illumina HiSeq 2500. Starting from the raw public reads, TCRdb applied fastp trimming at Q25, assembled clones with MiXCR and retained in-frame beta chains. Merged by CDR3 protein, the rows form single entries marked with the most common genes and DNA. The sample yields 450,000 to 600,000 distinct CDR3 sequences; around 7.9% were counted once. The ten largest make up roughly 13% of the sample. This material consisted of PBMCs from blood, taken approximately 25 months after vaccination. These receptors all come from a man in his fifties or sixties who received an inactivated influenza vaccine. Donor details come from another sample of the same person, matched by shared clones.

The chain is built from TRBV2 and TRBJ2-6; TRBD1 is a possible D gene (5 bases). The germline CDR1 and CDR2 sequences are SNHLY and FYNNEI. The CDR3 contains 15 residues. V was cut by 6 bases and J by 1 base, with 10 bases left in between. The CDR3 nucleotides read TGTGCCAGCAGACAGGACCGGTCTGGGGCCAACGTCCTGACTTTC. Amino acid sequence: CASRQDRSGANVLTF.

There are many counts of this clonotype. The CDR3 DNA reads TGTGCCAGCAGTTTATCCCCAGGGGGTAACTATGGCTACACCTTC. This codes for CASSLSPGGNYGYTF. The rearrangement links TRBV28 to TRBJ1-2, with 7 bases lining up with TRBD1. Germline V CDR1 and CDR2: MDHEN, SYDVKM. The V gene end was trimmed by 1 base and the J gene end by 1 base; junction bases not matched to a gene: 3. The CDR3 is 15 residues long.

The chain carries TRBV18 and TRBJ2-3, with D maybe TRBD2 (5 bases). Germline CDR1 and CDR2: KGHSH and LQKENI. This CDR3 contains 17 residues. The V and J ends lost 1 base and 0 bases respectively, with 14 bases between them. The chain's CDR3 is CASSPLRTSTSTDTQYF. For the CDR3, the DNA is TGTGCCAGCTCACCACTTCGGACTTCTACTAGCACAGATACGCAGTATTTT.

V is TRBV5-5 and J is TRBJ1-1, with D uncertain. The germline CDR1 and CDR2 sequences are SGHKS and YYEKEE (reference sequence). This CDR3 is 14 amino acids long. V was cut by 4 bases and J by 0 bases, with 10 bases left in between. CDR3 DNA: TGTGCCAGCAGCCACAGACTTATGAACACTGAAGCTTTCTTT. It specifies CASSHRLMNTEAFF.

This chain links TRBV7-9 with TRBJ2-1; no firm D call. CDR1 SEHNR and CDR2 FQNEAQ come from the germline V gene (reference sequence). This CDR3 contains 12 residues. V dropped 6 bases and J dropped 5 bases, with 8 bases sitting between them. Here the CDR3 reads CASRPTHNEQFF. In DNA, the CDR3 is TGTGCCAGCAGACCTACTCACAATGAGCAGTTCTTC. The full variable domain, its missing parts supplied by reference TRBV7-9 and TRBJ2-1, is DTGVSQNPRHKITKRGQNVTFRCDPISEHNRLYWYRQTLGQGPEFLTYFQNEAQLEKSRLLSDRFSAERPKGSFSTLEIQRTEQGDSAMYLCASRPTHNEQFFGPGTRLTVL.

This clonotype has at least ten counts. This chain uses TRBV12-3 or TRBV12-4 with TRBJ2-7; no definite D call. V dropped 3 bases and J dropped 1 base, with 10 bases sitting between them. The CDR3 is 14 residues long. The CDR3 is CASSFSGGSYEQYF. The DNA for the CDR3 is TGTGCCAGCAGTTTTTCCGGTGGATCCTACGAGCAGTACTTC.

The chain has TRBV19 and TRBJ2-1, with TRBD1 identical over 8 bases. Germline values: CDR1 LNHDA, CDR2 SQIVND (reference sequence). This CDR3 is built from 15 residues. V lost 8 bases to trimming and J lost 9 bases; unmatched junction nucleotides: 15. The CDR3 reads CASGARDRRGGEQFF. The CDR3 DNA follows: TGTGCCAGTGGTGCCCGGGACAGGAGGGGTGGTGAGCAGTTCTTC.